This TCR beta chain was identified in a study of shared clonotypes between healthy human individuals. As for the study in general: A donor's plate count was three for CD4 naive and three for CD4 memory; CD8 naive had two and CD8 memory one.

Only in-frame clones appear in the TCRdb table, and some are missing; sequencing was by immunoSEQ multiplex PCR. The repertoire holds 500,000 to 550,000 clones, with around 96% as singletons. The sequenced sample was naive CD4+ T cells sorted from blood. Indicated subset: CD45RA+ positively selected. The sequence came from a woman aged 30 to 39 in good health.

CDR3: CASSPDRGAYEQYF. CDR3 sequence (DNA): TGTGCCAGCAGCCCCGACAGGGGAGCGTACGAGCAGTACTTC. The chain has TRBV2 and TRBJ2-7; the match to TRBD1 covers 8 bases. The length of the CDR3 is 14 residues. Germline assignment: CDR1 SNHLY and CDR2 FYNNEI. The J segment lost 4 bases and the V segment lost 6 bases, leaving 8 bases of the junction unmatched.